This TCR beta chain came from a study of blood T cell repertoires in COVID-19. Across the whole study: Donors in the United States, Italy and Spain gave samples during acute or convalescent COVID-19. T cells, B-cell-depleted T cells, or PBMCs provided the cDNA or gDNA that served as material.

Here immunoSEQ multiplex PCR was the method, and the copy in TCRdb shows in-frame clones only, minus some. The data hold about 220,000 clones, with 80% to 90% observed a single time. Participants, about 18 to 90 years old, spanned around 25 US areas. CDR1 is SGHRS and CDR2 is YFSETQ in the germline V gene. V was trimmed by 1 base and J by 1 base, leaving 11 bases between them. The CDR3 sequence is 16 residues long. The sequenced sample was PBMCs or T cells enriched from blood (not recorded which). This TCR came from a woman aged 18 to 35 in a cohort exposed to, infected with or recovered from COVID-19 (not recorded which). The gene calls are TRBV5-1 and TRBJ2-2, with D possibly being TRBD2 (6 bases). CDR3 bases: TGCGCCAGCAGCTTGATCGCGGGGAGGAACACCGGGGAGCTGTTTTTT. Translated, it gives CASSLIAGRNTGELFF.